One sample yielded the 24 T cell receptor beta chains listed below, sequenced in a study of T cells after yellow fever vaccination. TCRdb ran MiXCR on the 5' RACE reads and lists one entry per CDR3 protein. Among 400,000 or so distinct CDR3 sequences listed, roughly 6.1% were seen once. The source was PBMCs, collected 5 days after the yellow fever booster vaccination. Receptors originate from a young man who received the YFV17D yellow fever vaccine.

This clonotype was seen a few times. The chain has TRBV5-4 and TRBJ2-6, with TRBD2 matching over 7 bases. Germline V lookup: CDR1 SGHNT, CDR2 YYREEE (reference sequence). The CDR3 loop spans 17 amino acids. With V trimmed by 1 base and J by 0 bases, 4 bases remained unmatched. The CDR3 sequence is CASSLWGGTSGANVLTF. CDR3 bases: TGTGCCAGCAGCTTGTGGGGGGGGACCTCTGGGGCCAACGTCCTGACTTTC.

This clonotype was counted many times. The CDR3 loop is CASSSVLAGGREQYF. CDR3 DNA sequence: TGTGCCAGCAGCTCCGTTCTAGCGGGAGGTCGCGAGCAGTACTTC. This rearrangement joins TRBV5-5 to TRBJ2-7, with 11 nucleotides matching TRBD2. In germline, CDR1 is SGHKS, CDR2 YYEKEE (reference sequence). The CDR3 loop spans 15 amino acids. V lost 3 bases to trimming and J lost 6 bases; unmatched junction nucleotides: 8.

The table lists this clonotype with many counts. J is TRBJ2-3 and V is TRBV15; D is perhaps TRBD1 (6 bases). Germline values: CDR1 LNHNV, CDR2 YYDKDF (reference sequence). Trimming removed 1 base from V and 5 bases from J, with 22 bases in between. The CDR3 totals 18 residues. This chain's CDR3 is CATSRASRGSNKGDTQYF. The CDR3 region has the DNA TGTGCCACCAGCAGAGCCTCCAGGGGTAGTAATAAAGGAGATACGCAGTATTTT.

This clonotype was seen many times. The chain combines TRBV3-1 with TRBJ2-3; unclear D gene. CDR3 length equals 15 residues. V shed 0 bases and J shed 4 bases, with 11 bases lying between them. From germline, CDR1 is LGHDT and CDR2 YNNKEL (reference sequence). CDR3 loop: CASSQDGVTADTQYF. CDR3 in DNA: TGTGCCAGCAGCCAAGATGGAGTGACGGCAGATACGCAGTATTTT.

This clonotype has just a few counts. This rearrangement joins TRBV5-1 to TRBJ2-1; 8 nucleotides match TRBD1. Germline CDR1 SGHRS, CDR2 YFSETQ. The CDR3 totals 15 residues. The V segment lost 4 bases and the J segment 8 bases; nucleotides outside the gene matches: 11. CDR3 loop: CASSRTGSRRDEQFF. The CDR3 DNA reads TGCGCCAGCAGCAGGACAGGGTCCCGGAGGGATGAGCAGTTCTTC.

A few counts support this clonotype. The chain uses TRBV7-2 and TRBJ1-2; the match to TRBD1 covers 8 bases. The ends lost 5 bases at V and 0 bases at J; junction bases unmatched: 8. The germline gives CDR1 SGHTA, CDR2 FQGNSA. The CDR3 is 16 amino acids. In DNA form, the CDR3 reads TGTGCCAGCAGCCCGGTCGGGACAGGCGCTAACTATGGCTACACCTTC. Protein: CASSPVGTGANYGYTF.

CDR3 region: CASRTGQSNQPQHF. DNA of the CDR3: TGTGCCAGTAGAACGGGACAGAGCAATCAGCCCCAGCATTTT. The rearrangement uses TRBV19 and TRBJ1-5; 7 bases line up with TRBD1. J was trimmed by 1 base and V by 6 bases; bases with no gene match: 3. The CDR3 loop spans 14 amino acids. Germline V gene sequence: CDR1 LNHDA, CDR2 SQIVND (reference sequence).

The chain links TRBV29-1 to TRBJ2-1; D unclear. V lost 4 bases, J lost 10 bases, and 8 bases lay in between. The CDR3 is 10 residues long. Per the germline V gene, CDR1 is SQVTM and CDR2 is ANQGSEA. DNA for the CDR3: TGCAGCGTTGTAACTTACGAGCAGTTCTTC. Translated: CSVVTYEQFF.

DNA for the CDR3: TGTGCCAGCAGCTTGGCCTTAGGGGGTCAGGAAGAGACCCAGTACTTC. Translating gives CASSLALGGQEETQYF. The chain employs TRBV5-6 and TRBJ2-5, with a weak D call TRBD1 (6 bases). V was shortened by 0 bases and J by 3 bases, with 15 bases between the two germline ends. The germline gives CDR1 SGHDT, CDR2 YYEEEE. The length of the CDR3 is 16 residues.

This clonotype was detected only a few times. The chain links TRBV27 to TRBJ2-5, with D possibly called TRBD1 or TRBD2 (5 bases each). Germline CDR1 MNHEY, CDR2 SMNVEV (reference sequence). This CDR3 region has 14 residues. V dropped 6 bases and J dropped 5 bases, with 16 bases sitting between them. The CDR3 DNA reads TGTGCCAGCAGCCCCGAGGGGCTCATGGAGACCCAGTACTTC. Protein: CASSPEGLMETQYF.

This clonotype was seen more than once but under ten times. The CDR3 spells CASSLAVSSNSYEQYF. CDR3 DNA: TGTGCCAGCAGCTTAGCAGTTTCCTCCAACTCCTACGAGCAGTACTTC. This chain connects TRBV7-8 to TRBJ2-7; D call uncertain. The CDR3 totals 16 residues. V was shortened by 0 bases and J by 0 bases, with 12 bases between the two germline ends. The germline gives CDR1 SGHVS, CDR2 FQNEAQ. Filled out from reference TRBV7-8 and TRBJ2-7, the complete variable domain reads GAGVSQSPRYKVAKRGQDVALRCDPISGHVSLFWYQQALGQGPEFLTYFQNEAQLDKSGLPSDRFFAERPEGSVSTLKIQRTQQEDSAVYLCASSLAVSSNSYEQYFGPGTRLTVT.

Ten or more counts support this clonotype. The chain has TRBV9 and TRBJ2-1; unclear D gene. The CDR3 consists of 14 residues. CDR1 is SGDLS, CDR2 YYNGEE, per germline. Trimming pared 9 bases from V and 0 bases from J, leaving 13 bases between. Here the CDR3 reads CATDDDGSYNEQFF. The CDR3 DNA reads TGTGCCACCGACGACGACGGCTCCTACAATGAGCAGTTCTTC.

The CDR3: CAIMPREGTHNEQFF. As DNA, the CDR3 is TGTGCCATCATGCCCCGGGAGGGAACCCACAATGAGCAGTTCTTC. The V and J genes are TRBV10-3 and TRBJ2-1; 8 bases fit TRBD2. The junction had 10 bases not matched to a gene; V was cut back by 7 bases and J by 5 bases. This CDR3 comprises 15 residues. Germline V gives CDR1 ENHRY, CDR2 SYGVKD.

This sequence joins TRBV12-5 and TRBJ1-5; possible D gene TRBD1, 6 bases. The CDR3 covers 14 residues. Per the germline V gene, CDR1 is LGHNT and CDR2 is FRNRAP. The V gene lost 6 bases and the J gene lost 1 base, with 10 bases spanning the gap. CDR3 amino acids: CASGPGTSNQPQHF. Here the CDR3 DNA reads TGTGCTAGTGGCCCCGGGACAAGCAATCAGCCCCAGCATTTT.

This clonotype was counted ten times or more. The J gene is TRBJ2-7, the V gene TRBV6-2 or TRBV6-3, with 12 bases matching TRBD1. J gave up 3 bases and V 6 bases, and 3 bases lay outside the gene matches. This CDR3 has 14 amino acids. Germline V CDR1 and CDR2: MNHEY, SVGEGT. The CDR3 nucleotides are TGTGCCAGCAGCCGGGACAGGGGGCTCTACGAGCAGTACTTC. Amino acids: CASSRDRGLYEQYF.

There are a few counts of this clonotype. Since no conserved phenylalanine or tryptophan closes the CDR3, a read error is the likely cause. This chain connects TRBV19 to TRBJ2-5, with 8 bases that match TRBD2. Trimming removed 5 bases from V and 4 bases from J; junction bases left unmatched: 6. CDR3 length: 14 amino acids. Germline V gives CDR1 LNHDA, CDR2 SQIVND (reference sequence). The CDR3 is CASSRDGRGETQYS. DNA of the CDR3: TGTGCCAGTAGTCGCGACGGGAGGGGAGAGACCCAGTACTCC.

This clonotype was seen at least ten times. The chain links TRBV7-2 to TRBJ2-7; 7 bases align to TRBD2. The ends lost 1 base at V and 4 bases at J; junction bases unmatched: 7. The CDR3 is made up of 15 amino acids. Looked up from germline, CDR1 is SGHTA and CDR2 is FQGNSA. In DNA, the CDR3 is TGTGCCAGCAGCTTAGGGGAGGGCAGGGTTTACGAGCAGTACTTC. Its protein is CASSLGEGRVYEQYF.

The table lists this clonotype with many counts. V gene TRBV6-5 combines with J gene TRBJ2-3; 8 positions agree with TRBD2. CDR3 length: 16 residues. Germline CDR1 is MNHEY and CDR2 is SVGAGI. V was pared by 5 bases and J by 5 bases, with 12 bases of the junction left unmatched. The CDR3 region is CASSTERENVRDTQYF. The CDR3 bases are TGTGCCAGCAGTACTGAGCGGGAGAATGTGAGAGATACGCAGTATTTT.

With respect to this clonotype: A read error may explain this, as a much larger clone is one base away. The rearrangement joins TRBV6-5 to TRBJ2-7; 11 nucleotides align to TRBD1. This CDR3 is built from 13 residues. Germline V lookup: CDR1 MNHEY, CDR2 SVGAGI. DNA of the CDR3: TGTGCCGGCAGTTGGGACAGGGGGAACGAGCAGTACTTC. Protein sequence: CAGSWDRGNEQYF.

This clonotype came up many times. V usage is TRBV7-2 and J usage is TRBJ2-1, with D tentatively TRBD1 or TRBD2 (6 bases each). CDR3 length: 13 amino acids. Deletions cut 1 base from V and 10 bases from J, with 11 bases between. Germline values: CDR1 SGHTA, CDR2 FQGNSA. The CDR3 here is CASSLGGGTEQFF. CDR3 nucleotide sequence: TGTGCCAGCAGCTTAGGGGGCGGGACAGAGCAGTTCTTC.

In this sample, this clonotype turned up a few times. The genes are TRBV20-1 and TRBJ2-3; 7 bases match TRBD1. This CDR3 region has 14 residues. V lost 5 bases and J lost 3; bases outside the gene matches: 8. The germline CDR1 and CDR2 sequences are DFQATT and SNEGSKA (reference sequence). For the CDR3, the DNA is TGCAGTGCTCCTCAGGGGGTGGGGACAGATACGCAGTATTTT. Amino acids: CSAPQGVGTDTQYF.

The table lists this clonotype with many counts. This chain uses TRBV19 with TRBJ1-5; possible D gene TRBD1, 5 bases. Between the trimmed V and J ends, which lost 5 bases and 4 bases, there was a span of 18 bases. This CDR3 has 16 residues. The V gene's germline CDR1 is LNHDA and CDR2 SQIVND (reference sequence). The CDR3 region is CASSADPLRANQPQHF. The CDR3 DNA is TGTGCCAGTAGTGCGGACCCTCTCAGGGCGAATCAGCCCCAGCATTTT.

This clonotype was observed at least ten times. The chain links TRBV15 to TRBJ2-5, with D possibly matching TRBD2 (6 bases). Germline CDR1 and CDR2: LNHNV and YYDKDF (reference sequence). V dropped 0 bases and J dropped 5 bases, with 13 bases sitting between them. The CDR3 spans 15 residues. The CDR3 sequence is CATSRDQAGWETQYF. CDR3 in DNA: TGTGCCACCAGCAGAGATCAGGCGGGATGGGAGACCCAGTACTTC. Variable domain in full (rest from reference TRBV15 and TRBJ2-5): DAMVIQNPRYQVTQFGKPVTLSCSQTLNHNVMYWYQQKSSQAPKLLFHYYDKDFNNEADTPDNFQSRRPNTSFCFLDIRSPGLGDTAMYLCATSRDQAGWETQYFGPGTRLLVL.

The chain joins TRBV21-1 to TRBJ2-3; TRBD1, as called in the table, went unchecked against the DNA. TRBV21-1 is given as a pseudogene. This CDR3 has 17 amino acids. CDR3 nucleotide sequence: TGTGCCAGCAGTGCGACCCGGGGGGACAGTTGCACAGATACGCAGTATTTT. Its protein product is CASSATRGDSCTDTQYF.